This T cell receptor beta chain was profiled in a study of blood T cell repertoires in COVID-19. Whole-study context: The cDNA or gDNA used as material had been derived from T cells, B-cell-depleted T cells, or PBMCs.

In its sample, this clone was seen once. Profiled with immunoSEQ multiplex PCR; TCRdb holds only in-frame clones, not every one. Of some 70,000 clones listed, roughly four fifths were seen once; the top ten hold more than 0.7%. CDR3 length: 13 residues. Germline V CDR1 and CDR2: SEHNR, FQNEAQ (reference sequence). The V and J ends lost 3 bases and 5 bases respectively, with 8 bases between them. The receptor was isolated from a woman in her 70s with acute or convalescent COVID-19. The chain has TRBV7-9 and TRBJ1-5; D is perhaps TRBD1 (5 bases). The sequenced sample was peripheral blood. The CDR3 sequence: CASSFQGDQPQHF. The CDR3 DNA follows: TGTGCCAGCAGCTTTCAAGGGGATCAGCCCCAGCATTTT.